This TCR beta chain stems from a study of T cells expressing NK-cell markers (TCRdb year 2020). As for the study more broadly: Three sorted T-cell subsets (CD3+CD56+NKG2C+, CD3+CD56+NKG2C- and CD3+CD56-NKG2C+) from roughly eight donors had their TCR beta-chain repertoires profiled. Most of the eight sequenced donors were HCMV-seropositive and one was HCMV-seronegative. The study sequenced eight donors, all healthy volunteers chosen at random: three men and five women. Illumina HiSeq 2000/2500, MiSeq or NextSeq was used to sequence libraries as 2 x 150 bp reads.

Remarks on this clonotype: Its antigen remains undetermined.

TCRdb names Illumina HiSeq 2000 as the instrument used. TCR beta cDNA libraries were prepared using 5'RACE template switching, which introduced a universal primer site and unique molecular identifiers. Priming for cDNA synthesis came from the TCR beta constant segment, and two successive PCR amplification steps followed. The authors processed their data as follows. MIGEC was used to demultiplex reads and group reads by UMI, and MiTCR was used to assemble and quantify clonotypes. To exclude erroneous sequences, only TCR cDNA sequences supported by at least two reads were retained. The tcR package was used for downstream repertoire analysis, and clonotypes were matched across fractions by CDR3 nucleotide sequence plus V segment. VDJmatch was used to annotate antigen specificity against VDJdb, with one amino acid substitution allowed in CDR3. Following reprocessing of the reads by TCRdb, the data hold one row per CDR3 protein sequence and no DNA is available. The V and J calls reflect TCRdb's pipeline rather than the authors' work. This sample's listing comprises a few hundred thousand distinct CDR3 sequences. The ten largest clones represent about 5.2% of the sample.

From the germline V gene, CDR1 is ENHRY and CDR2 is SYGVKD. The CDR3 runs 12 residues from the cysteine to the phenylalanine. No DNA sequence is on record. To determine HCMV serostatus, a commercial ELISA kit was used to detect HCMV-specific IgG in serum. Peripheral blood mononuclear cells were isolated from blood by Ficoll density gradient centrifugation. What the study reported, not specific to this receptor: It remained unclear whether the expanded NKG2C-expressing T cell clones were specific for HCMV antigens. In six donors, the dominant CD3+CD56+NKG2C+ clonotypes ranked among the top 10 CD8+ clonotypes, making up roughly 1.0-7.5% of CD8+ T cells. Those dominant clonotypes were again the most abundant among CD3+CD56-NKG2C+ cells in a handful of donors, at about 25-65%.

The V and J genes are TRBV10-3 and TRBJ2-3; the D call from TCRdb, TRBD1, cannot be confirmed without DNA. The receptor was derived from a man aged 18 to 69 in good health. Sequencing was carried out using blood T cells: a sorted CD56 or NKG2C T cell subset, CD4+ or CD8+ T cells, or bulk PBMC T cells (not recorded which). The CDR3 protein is CAISPGSSTQYF.